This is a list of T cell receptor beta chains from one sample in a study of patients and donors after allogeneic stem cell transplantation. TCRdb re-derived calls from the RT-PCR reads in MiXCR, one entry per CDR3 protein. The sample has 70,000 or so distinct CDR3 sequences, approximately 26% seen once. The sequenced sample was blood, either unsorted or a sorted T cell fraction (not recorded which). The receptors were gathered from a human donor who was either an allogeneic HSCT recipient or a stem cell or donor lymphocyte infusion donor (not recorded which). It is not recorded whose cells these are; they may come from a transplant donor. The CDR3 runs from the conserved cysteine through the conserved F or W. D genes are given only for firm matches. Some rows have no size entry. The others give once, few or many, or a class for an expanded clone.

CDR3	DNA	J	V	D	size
CSASPTRRSTNYGYTF	TGCAGTGCTAGCCCTACTAGACGGAGCACTAACTATGGCTACACCTTC	TRBJ1-2	TRBV20-1	NA	few
CSALSEGSYEQYF	TGCAGTGCTCTCTCGGAGGGTTCCTACGAGCAGTACTTC	TRBJ2-7	TRBV20-1	NA	NA
CASSQDRGQGVLYEQYF	TGCGCCAGCAGCCAAGATAGGGGACAGGGTGTCCTCTACGAGCAGTACTTC	TRBJ2-7	TRBV4-3	TRBD1	few
CASSLPTMNPNTEAFF	TGTGCCAGCAGTCTGCCTACAATGAACCCGAACACTGAAGCTTTCTTT	TRBJ1-1	TRBV12-3/TRBV12-4	NA	NA
CASSQEYTGNEQFF	TGTGCCAGCAGCCAAGAATATACGGGAAATGAGCAGTTCTTC	TRBJ2-1	TRBV4-2	NA	NA
CSVGGTGISGNTIYF	TGCAGCGTGGGTGGGACAGGAATTTCTGGAAACACCATATATTTT	TRBJ1-3	TRBV29-1	TRBD1	few
CASSLAGLAVAKNIQYF	TGTGCCAGCAGTTTAGCGGGACTAGCGGTAGCCAAAAACATTCAGTACTTC	TRBJ2-4	TRBV12-3/TRBV12-4	TRBD2	NA
CASSLLGRHNEQFF	TGTGCCAGCAGCTTATTAGGCAGACACAATGAGCAGTTCTTC	TRBJ2-1	TRBV7-9	NA	NA
CASSLGRVYGYTF	TGTGCCAGCAGTTTGGGAAGGGTGTACGGCTACACCTTC	TRBJ1-2	TRBV12-3/TRBV12-4	NA	NA
CSVVRFMNTEAFF	TGCAGTGTAGTACGGTTTATGAACACTGAAGCTTTCTTT	TRBJ1-1	TRBV20-1	NA	few
CASSLGPSWNTGELFF	TGTGCCAGCAGCTTAGGGCCTAGCTGGAACACCGGGGAGCTGTTTTTT	TRBJ2-2	TRBV7-2	NA	NA
CASSNRETPYGYTF	TGTGCCAGCAGCAACCGGGAGACCCCCTATGGCTACACCTTC	TRBJ1-2	TRBV21-1	NA	NA
CASSEGGGYTF	TGCGCCAGCAGTGAGGGGGGTGGCTACACCTTC	TRBJ1-2	TRBV10-2	NA	few
CASSISARNEQFF	TGCGCCAGCAGCATCTCAGCGCGCAATGAGCAGTTCTTC	TRBJ2-1	TRBV4-1	NA	few
CASSPGTGGSPLHF	TGTGCCAGCAGCCCTGGGACAGGTGGTTCACCCCTCCACTTT	TRBJ1-6	TRBV7-6	TRBD1	NA
CASSQDRGGWKTYNEQFF	TGCGCCAGCAGCCAAGATCGTGGCGGGTGGAAAACCTACAATGAGCAGTTCTTC	TRBJ2-1	TRBV4-3	NA	NA
CASSSEQGSTDTQYF	TGCGCCAGCAGCTCGGAACAGGGGAGCACAGATACGCAGTATTTT	TRBJ2-3	TRBV5-1	TRBD1	NA
CASSVSGSWTEAFF	TGTGCCAGCAGTGTTTCAGGATCATGGACTGAAGCTTTCTTT	TRBJ1-1	TRBV2	NA	NA
CASSPPLGATWETQYF	TGTGCCAGCAGCCCCCCACTGGGGGCTACCTGGGAGACCCAGTACTTC	TRBJ2-5	TRBV4-2	NA	NA
CASSLGFNEKLFF	TGTGCCAGCAGCCTGGGGTTTAATGAAAAACTGTTTTTT	TRBJ1-4	TRBV11-2	NA	NA
CASSLALGRYYTDTQYF	TGTGCCAGCAGCTTAGCGCTCGGGCGGTACTACACAGATACGCAGTATTTT	TRBJ2-3	TRBV7-2	NA	NA
CSARDGGSSSYNEQFF	TGCAGTGCTAGAGACGGCGGGAGTTCGTCCTACAATGAGCAGTTCTTC	TRBJ2-1	TRBV20-1	TRBD2	many
CASSATNPGNEQFF	TGTGCCAGCAGCGCAACTAACCCCGGGAATGAGCAGTTCTTC	TRBJ2-1	TRBV9	NA	NA
CASSLRQGADEKLFF	TGTGCCAGCAGTCTCCGACAGGGGGCCGATGAAAAACTGTTTTTT	TRBJ1-4	TRBV12-3/TRBV12-4	TRBD1	few
CASSLGLLSSYNEQFF	TGTGCCAGCAGCTTAGGTCTATTGAGCTCCTACAATGAGCAGTTCTTC	TRBJ2-1	TRBV7-6	NA	NA
CASSPRQNSPLHF	TGTGCCAGCAGCCCCCGACAGAATTCACCCCTCCACTTT	TRBJ1-6	TRBV5-6	NA	NA
CSATSGGFDTEAFF	TGCAGTGCTACTTCAGGGGGCTTCGACACTGAAGCTTTCTTT	TRBJ1-1	TRBV20-1	TRBD1	few
CASSLANPNTGELFF	TGTGCCAGCAGCTTGGCCAACCCGAACACCGGGGAGCTGTTTTTT	TRBJ2-2	TRBV5-4	NA	NA
CSVEEGVNTEAFF	TGCAGCGTTGAGGAAGGGGTGAACACTGAAGCTTTCTTT	TRBJ1-1	TRBV29-1	NA	NA
CAISESGQGQETQYF	TGTGCCATCAGTGAGTCCGGGCAGGGCCAAGAGACCCAGTACTTC	TRBJ2-5	TRBV10-3	NA	NA
CAISPGETQYF	TGTGCCATCAGCCCGGGGGAGACCCAGTACTTC	TRBJ2-5	TRBV10-3	NA	NA
CASIKWGLNYGYTF	TGTGCCAGCATTAAATGGGGGTTGAACTATGGCTACACCTTC	TRBJ1-2	TRBV12-3/TRBV12-4	NA	few
CASSLLGRSEQFF	TGCGCCAGCAGCTTGTTGGGGCGAAGTGAGCAGTTCTTC	TRBJ2-1	TRBV5-1	NA	NA
CSVRGGRTTNYGYTF	TGCAGCGTTAGGGGGGGACGGACGACTAACTATGGCTACACCTTC	TRBJ1-2	TRBV29-1	NA	few
CASSFMDTGELFF	TGTGCTAGCAGCTTTATGGACACCGGGGAGCTGTTTTTT	TRBJ2-2	TRBV7-7	NA	few
CASSQPGQGASNQPQHF	TGCGCCAGCAGCCAACCAGGACAGGGGGCTAGCAATCAGCCCCAGCATTTT	TRBJ1-5	TRBV4-1	TRBD1	few
CASSSRSPRPGSNYGYTF	TGTGCCAGCAGTTCCCGTTCTCCCCGACCCGGATCTAACTATGGCTACACCTTC	TRBJ1-2	TRBV12-3/TRBV12-4	NA	NA
CASSQEDPYGIDTGELFF	TGTGCCAGCAGCCAAGAAGATCCCTACGGTATAGACACCGGGGAGCTGTTTTTT	TRBJ2-2	TRBV3-1	NA	NA
CASSLNSGNTEAFF	TGCGCCAGCAGCTTAAACTCGGGTAATACTGAAGCTTTCTTT	TRBJ1-1	TRBV5-1	NA	few
CSVVVVTGYYNEQFF	TGCAGCGTTGTCGTTGTGACAGGGTACTACAATGAGCAGTTCTTC	TRBJ2-1	TRBV29-1	TRBD1	few
CSVEEEGQGWLFGKTQYF	TGCAGCGTTGAAGAGGAGGGACAGGGTTGGCTCTTCGGGAAGACCCAGTACTTC	TRBJ2-5	TRBV29-1	TRBD1	NA
CASSWSVTDYNSPLHF	TGCGCCAGCAGCTGGTCGGTGACGGACTATAATTCACCCCTCCACTTT	TRBJ1-6	TRBV4-3	NA	few
CASSRTSWLQETQYF	TGCGCCAGCAGCCGGACGTCCTGGCTACAAGAGACCCAGTACTTC	TRBJ2-5	TRBV5-1	NA	few
CASSPPGTGGTEAFF	TGTGCCAGCTCACCACCAGGTACAGGGGGCACTGAAGCTTTCTTT	TRBJ1-1	TRBV18	TRBD1	NA
CASSPRTSGSSYNEQFF	TGTGCCAGCAGCCCCCGGACTAGCGGTAGCTCCTACAATGAGCAGTTCTTC	TRBJ2-1	TRBV7-9	TRBD2	NA
CASSFAMNTEAFF	TGTGCCAGCAGCTTCGCGATGAACACTGAAGCTTTCTTT	TRBJ1-1	TRBV11-2	NA	NA
CSARDHGRSEQFF	TGCAGTGCTAGAGATCACGGGAGAAGTGAGCAGTTCTTC	TRBJ2-1	TRBV20-1	NA	NA
CASSLAEGEKLFF	TGTGCCAGCAGCTTAGCTGAAGGAGAAAAACTGTTTTTT	TRBJ1-4	TRBV7-9	NA	NA
CSAFHDGDAPW	TGCAGTGCCTTCCACGACGGAGACGCACCGTGG	TRBJ1-3	TRBV20-1	NA	few
CASSLAGRGNQPQHF	TGTGCCAGCAGTTTAGCAGGGAGGGGCAATCAGCCCCAGCATTTT	TRBJ1-5	TRBV12-3/TRBV12-4	NA	few
CASSQEGEGSNQPQHF	TGCGCCAGCAGCCAAGAAGGAGAGGGGAGCAATCAGCCCCAGCATTTT	TRBJ1-5	TRBV4-1	NA	few
CASSSPPTRELMGTEAFF	TGTGCCAGCAGCTCCCCCCCAACCAGGGAACTTATGGGGACTGAAGCTTTCTTT	TRBJ1-1	TRBV7-3	NA	NA
CASSYTDRTNTGELFF	TGTGCCAGCAGCTACACTGACCGAACGAACACCGGGGAGCTGTTTTTT	TRBJ2-2	TRBV25-1	NA	NA
CASSFARGTGDTQYF	TGTGCCAGCAGCTTCGCCCGGGGGACGGGGGATACGCAGTATTTT	TRBJ2-3	TRBV7-8	NA	NA
CASSPNQETQYF	TGTGCCAGCAGCCCTAACCAAGAGACCCAGTACTTC	TRBJ2-5	TRBV14	NA	NA
CASSPRNKTHSNQPQHF	TGTGCCAGCAGTCCAAGAAATAAGACCCATAGCAATCAGCCCCAGCATTTT	TRBJ1-5	TRBV12-3/TRBV12-4	NA	NA
CASSPGQWNTEAFF	TGTGCCAGCAGCCCGGGACAGTGGAACACTGAAGCTTTCTTT	TRBJ1-1	TRBV4-2	TRBD1	NA
CASSQRFWREVSYNEQFF	TGCGCCAGCAGCCAAAGGTTCTGGCGGGAGGTCTCCTACAATGAGCAGTTCTTC	TRBJ2-1	TRBV4-3	TRBD2	few